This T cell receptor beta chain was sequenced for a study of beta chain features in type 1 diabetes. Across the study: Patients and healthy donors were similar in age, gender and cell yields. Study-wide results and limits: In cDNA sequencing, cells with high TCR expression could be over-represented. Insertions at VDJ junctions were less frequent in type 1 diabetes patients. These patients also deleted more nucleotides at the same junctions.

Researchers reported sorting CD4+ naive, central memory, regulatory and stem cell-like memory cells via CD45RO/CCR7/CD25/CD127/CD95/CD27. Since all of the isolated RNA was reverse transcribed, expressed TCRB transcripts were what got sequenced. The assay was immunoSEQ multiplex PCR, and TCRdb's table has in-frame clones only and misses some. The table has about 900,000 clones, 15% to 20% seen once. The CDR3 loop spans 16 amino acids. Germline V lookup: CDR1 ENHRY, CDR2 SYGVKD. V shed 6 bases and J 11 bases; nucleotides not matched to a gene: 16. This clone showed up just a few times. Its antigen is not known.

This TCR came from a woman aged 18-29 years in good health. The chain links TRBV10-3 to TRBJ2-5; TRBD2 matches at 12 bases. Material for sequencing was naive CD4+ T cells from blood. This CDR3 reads CAIRSPGTSGPREQYF. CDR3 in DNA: TGTGCCATCAGGTCACCCGGGACTAGCGGGCCTCGGGAGCAGTACTTC.